Following are 14 T cell receptor beta chains from one sample sequenced in a study of shared clonotypes between healthy human individuals. The method was immunoSEQ multiplex PCR; TCRdb's version includes in-frame clones alone and lacks a portion of them. The table includes some 2,500,000 clones, under 95% detected once. Sequenced: naive CD4+ T cells from PBMCs. Stated subset: CD45RA+ positively selected. Source of these receptors: a man aged 18 to 35 in good health. Some clones in this sample may be carry-over from other donors' samples.

This clone has only one observation. The V call is TRBV5-6, the J call TRBJ1-1, with 7 bases identical to TRBD1. Germline trimming cut 4 bases from V and 1 base from J; bases unmatched to any gene: 4. Per germline, CDR1 SGHDT and CDR2 YYEEEE. The CDR3 runs to 14 residues. The CDR3 coding sequence is TGTGCCAGCAGCCAGGACAGGAGGAACACTGAAGCTTTCTTT. It is translated as CASSQDRRNTEAFF.

The chain uses TRBV15 and TRBJ1-2; D call uncertain. This CDR3 comprises 14 residues. V was shortened by 3 bases and J by 4 bases, with 12 bases between the two germline ends. Germline V gives CDR1 LNHNV, CDR2 YYDKDF (reference sequence). In DNA form, the CDR3 reads TGTGCCACCAGCAGGTCTAGGGAAGGCTATGGCTACACCTTC. This translates into CATSRSREGYGYTF.

The chain recombines TRBV2 with TRBJ2-5; no clear D gene. Germline values: CDR1 SNHLY, CDR2 FYNNEI. The CDR3 covers 11 residues. Trimming removed 3 bases from V and 8 bases from J, with 7 bases in between. Here the CDR3 reads CASSDLLTQYF. As DNA, the CDR3 is TGTGCCAGCAGTGATTTGTTAACCCAGTACTTC.

The chain links TRBV18 to TRBJ1-2, with TRBD1 identical over 9 bases. The CDR3 sequence is 16 residues long. The germline V gene encodes CDR1 KGHSH and CDR2 LQKENI. V trimming: 2 bases; J trimming: 4 bases; junction bases outside the gene matches: 8. CDR3 DNA sequence: TGTGCCAGCTCACCATCACCGGGACAGGGACTCTATGGCTACACCTTC. Amino acids: CASSPSPGQGLYGYTF. Full variable domain (rest looked up from reference TRBV18 and TRBJ1-2): NAGVMQNPRHLVRRRGQEARLRCSPMKGHSHVYWYRQLPEEGLKFMVYLQKENIIDESGMPKERFSAEFPKEGPSILRIQQVVRGDSAAYFCASSPSPGQGLYGYTFGSGTRLTVV.

V and J are TRBV7-9 and TRBJ2-3; D is possibly TRBD2 (6 bases). V lost 3 bases to trimming and J lost 1 base, with 8 bases between them. The CDR3 totals 14 residues. Germline values: CDR1 SEHNR, CDR2 FQNEAQ (reference sequence). The CDR3 is CASSFQRGTDTQYF. As DNA, the CDR3 is TGTGCCAGCAGCTTCCAGCGGGGCACAGATACGCAGTATTTT. Supplemented by reference TRBV7-9 and TRBJ2-3, the full variable domain reads DTGVSQNPRHKITKRGQNVTFRCDPISEHNRLYWYRQTLGQGPEFLTYFQNEAQLEKSRLLSDRFSAERPKGSFSTLEIQRTEQGDSAMYLCASSFQRGTDTQYFGPGTRLTVL.

A word on this clone: Other DNA sequences in this sample translate to the same CDR3. V gene TRBV5-1 combines with J gene TRBJ1-1; no firm D call. V was cut by 0 bases and J by 7 bases, with 4 bases left in between. The length of the CDR3 is 11 residues. CDR1 is SGHRS and CDR2 is YFSETQ in the germline V gene. Here the CDR3 reads CASSLEGEAFF. Here the CDR3 DNA reads TGCGCCAGCAGCTTGGAGGGTGAAGCTTTCTTT.

V gene TRBV30 combines with J gene TRBJ2-3, with 11 bases identical to TRBD2. The germline V gene encodes CDR1 GTSNPN and CDR2 SVGIG (reference sequence). V lost 1 base to trimming and J lost 2 bases; unmatched junction nucleotides: 2. This CDR3 has 15 residues. CDR3 amino acids: CAWSAGLADTDTQYF. The CDR3 nucleotides read TGTGCCTGGAGTGCGGGACTAGCGGACACAGATACGCAGTATTTT.

A note on this clone: Other DNA sequences of this sample code for an identical CDR3. V gene TRBV18 combines with J gene TRBJ2-3, with D unclear. The CDR3 sequence is 13 residues long. Trimming pared 0 bases from V and 5 bases from J, leaving 6 bases between. Germline V gene data show CDR1 as KGHSH and CDR2 as LQKENI. The CDR3 reads CASSPPSGDTQYF. The CDR3 nucleotides are TGTGCCAGCTCACCACCGTCGGGAGATACGCAGTATTTT.

The V gene is TRBV5-8, the J gene TRBJ1-2; 7 bases align to TRBD1. This CDR3 comprises 16 residues. Germline V gene sequence: CDR1 SGHTS, CDR2 YDEGEE. J lost 1 base, V lost 1 base, and 7 bases had no gene match. The CDR3, as DNA: TGTGCCAGCAGCTTGACCCGGACAGGCGGTAACTATGGCTACACCTTC. This codes for CASSLTRTGGNYGYTF.

This clone appeared a single time. Other DNA sequences in the sample encode the same CDR3. The chain has TRBV30 and TRBJ1-2; no firm D call. The V end lost 2 bases, the J end lost 4 bases, and 5 bases lay between the germline ends. There are 11 residues in the CDR3. Looked up from germline, CDR1 is GTSNPN and CDR2 is SVGIG (reference sequence). The CDR3 coding sequence is TGTGCCTGGAGTCGCTCCTATGGCTACACCTTC. It encodes CAWSRSYGYTF.

CDR3 loop: CASSSGVGGETQYF. The CDR3 DNA sequence: TGTGCCAGCAGCTCGGGTGTAGGCGGCGAGACCCAGTACTTC. This chain uses TRBV11-2 with TRBJ2-5, with D unresolved. CDR1 is SGHAT, CDR2 FQNNGV, per germline. Trimming removed 4 bases from V and 5 bases from J, with 14 bases in between. CDR3 length: 14 residues.

The chain joins TRBV7-2 to TRBJ2-3; TRBD2 agrees at 13 bases. The CDR3 runs to 17 residues. Germline V CDR1 and CDR2: SGHTA, FQGNSA. The J segment lost 4 bases and the V segment lost 2 bases, leaving 6 bases of the junction unmatched. The CDR3 spells CASSLRTSGRNSDTQYF. The CDR3 DNA is TGTGCCAGCAGCTTAAGGACTAGCGGGAGAAATTCAGATACGCAGTATTTT. Filled out from reference TRBV7-2 and TRBJ2-3, the complete variable domain reads GAGVSQSPSNKVTEKGKDVELRCDPISGHTALYWYRQSLGQGLEFLIYFQGNSAPDKSGLPSDRFSAERTGGSVSTLTIQRTQQEDSAVYLCASSLRTSGRNSDTQYFGPGTRLTVL.

This clone appeared once. This chain joins TRBV29-1 and TRBJ2-7; 8 bases match TRBD1. The germline V gene encodes CDR1 SQVTM and CDR2 ANQGSEA. This CDR3 has 12 residues. The V gene end was trimmed by 5 bases and the J gene end by 4 bases; junction bases not matched to a gene: 4. The CDR3 DNA reads TGCAGCGTTCGGACAGGGAAGTACGAGCAGTACTTC. Its protein is CSVRTGKYEQYF.

The rearrangement links TRBV23-1 to TRBJ2-7; TRBD1 is a possible D gene (5 bases). TRBV23-1 is identified as an open reading frame with a role that is uncertain. The CDR3 is 16 amino acids. Trimming removed 2 bases from V and 5 bases from J, with 19 bases in between. The CDR3: CASSQPGHAGIDEQYF. The CDR3 coding sequence is TGCGCCAGCAGTCAACCCGGGCATGCAGGGATCGACGAGCAGTACTTC.